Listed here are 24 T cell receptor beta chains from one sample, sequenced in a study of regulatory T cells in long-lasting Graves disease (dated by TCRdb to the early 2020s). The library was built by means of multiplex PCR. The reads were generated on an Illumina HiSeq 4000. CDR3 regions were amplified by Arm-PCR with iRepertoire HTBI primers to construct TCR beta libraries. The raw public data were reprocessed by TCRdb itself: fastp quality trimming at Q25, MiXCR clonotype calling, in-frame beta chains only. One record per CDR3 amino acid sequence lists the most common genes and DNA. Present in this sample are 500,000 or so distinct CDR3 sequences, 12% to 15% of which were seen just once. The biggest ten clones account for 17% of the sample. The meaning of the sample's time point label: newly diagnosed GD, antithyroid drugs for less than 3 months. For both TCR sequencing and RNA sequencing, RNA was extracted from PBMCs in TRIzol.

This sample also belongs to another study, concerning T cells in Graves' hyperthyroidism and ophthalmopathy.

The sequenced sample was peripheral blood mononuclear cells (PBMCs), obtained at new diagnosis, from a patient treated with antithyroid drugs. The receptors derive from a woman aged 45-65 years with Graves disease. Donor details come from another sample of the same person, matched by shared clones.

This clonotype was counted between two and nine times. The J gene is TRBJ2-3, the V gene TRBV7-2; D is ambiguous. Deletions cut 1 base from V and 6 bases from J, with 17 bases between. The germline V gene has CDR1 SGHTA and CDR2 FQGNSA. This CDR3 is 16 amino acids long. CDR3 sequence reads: CASSLGPFLFGDTQYF. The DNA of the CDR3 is TGTGCCAGCAGCTTAGGACCCTTCTTGTTTGGGGATACGCAGTATTTT.

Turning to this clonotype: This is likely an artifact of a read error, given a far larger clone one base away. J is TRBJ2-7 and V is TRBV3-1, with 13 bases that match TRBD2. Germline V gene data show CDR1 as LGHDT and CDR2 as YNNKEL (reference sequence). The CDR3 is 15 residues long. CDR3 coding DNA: TGTGCCAGCAGCTTTTCACTAGCGGGAGGGTACGTGCAGTACTTC. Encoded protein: CASSFSLAGGYVQYF.

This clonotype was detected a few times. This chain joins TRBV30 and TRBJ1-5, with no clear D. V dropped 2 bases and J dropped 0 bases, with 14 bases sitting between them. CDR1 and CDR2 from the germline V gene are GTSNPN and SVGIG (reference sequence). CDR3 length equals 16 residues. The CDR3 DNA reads TGTGCCTGGAGTATCCCGTCTGGTTCTAGCAATCAGCCCCAGCATTTT. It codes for CAWSIPSGSSNQPQHF.

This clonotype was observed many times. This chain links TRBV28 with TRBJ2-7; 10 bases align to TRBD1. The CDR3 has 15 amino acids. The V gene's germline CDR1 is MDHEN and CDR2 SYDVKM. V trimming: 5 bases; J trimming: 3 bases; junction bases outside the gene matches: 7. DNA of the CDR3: TGTGCCAGCAGTGAGTCCGGGACAGGGGTCTACGAGCAGTACTTC. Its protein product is CASSESGTGVYEQYF.

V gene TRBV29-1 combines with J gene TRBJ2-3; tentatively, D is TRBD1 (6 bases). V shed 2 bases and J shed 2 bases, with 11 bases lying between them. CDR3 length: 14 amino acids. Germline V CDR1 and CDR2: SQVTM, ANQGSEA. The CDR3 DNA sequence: TGCAGCGTTGAACCAGGGGACACCACAGATACGCAGTATTTT. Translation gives CSVEPGDTTDTQYF.

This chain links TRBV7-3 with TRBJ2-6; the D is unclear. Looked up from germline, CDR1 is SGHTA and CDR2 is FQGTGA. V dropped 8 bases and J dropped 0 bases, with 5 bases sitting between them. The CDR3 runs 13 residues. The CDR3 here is CASGSSGANVLTF. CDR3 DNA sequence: TGTGCCAGCGGAAGCTCTGGGGCCAACGTCCTGACTTTC.

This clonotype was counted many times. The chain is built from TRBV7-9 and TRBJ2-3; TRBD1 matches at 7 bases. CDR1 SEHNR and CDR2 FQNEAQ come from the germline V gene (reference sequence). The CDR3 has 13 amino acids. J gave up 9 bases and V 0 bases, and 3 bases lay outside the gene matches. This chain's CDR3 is CASSLARDRTQYF. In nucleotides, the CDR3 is TGTGCCAGCAGCTTAGCCCGGGACAGAACGCAGTATTTT.

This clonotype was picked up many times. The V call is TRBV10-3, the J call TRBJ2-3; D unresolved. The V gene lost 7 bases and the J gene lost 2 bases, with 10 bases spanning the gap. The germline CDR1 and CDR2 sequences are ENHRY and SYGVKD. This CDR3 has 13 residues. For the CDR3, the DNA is TGTGCCATCATGGTCGGCAACACAGATACGCAGTATTTT. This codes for CAIMVGNTDTQYF.

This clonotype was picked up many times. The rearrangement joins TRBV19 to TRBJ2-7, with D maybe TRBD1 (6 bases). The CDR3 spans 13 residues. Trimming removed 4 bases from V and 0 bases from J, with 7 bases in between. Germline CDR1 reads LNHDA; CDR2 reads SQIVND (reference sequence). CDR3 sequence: CASSRQDSYEQYF. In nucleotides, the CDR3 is TGTGCCAGTAGTAGACAGGACTCCTACGAGCAGTACTTC.

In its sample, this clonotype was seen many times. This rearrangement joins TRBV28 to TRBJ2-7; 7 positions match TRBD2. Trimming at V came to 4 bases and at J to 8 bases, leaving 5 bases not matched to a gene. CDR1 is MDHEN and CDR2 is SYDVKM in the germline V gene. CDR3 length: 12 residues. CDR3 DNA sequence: TGTGCCAGCAGTTCAAAGCGGGAAAAGCAGTACTTC. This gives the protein CASSSKREKQYF.

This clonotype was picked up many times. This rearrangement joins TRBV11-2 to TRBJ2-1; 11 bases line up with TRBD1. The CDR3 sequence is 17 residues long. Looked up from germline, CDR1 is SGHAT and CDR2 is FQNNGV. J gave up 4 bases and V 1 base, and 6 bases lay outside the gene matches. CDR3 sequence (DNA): TGTGCCAGCAGCTTAGTCGGCGGGACAGGGGGATACAATGAGCAGTTCTTC. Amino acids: CASSLVGGTGGYNEQFF.

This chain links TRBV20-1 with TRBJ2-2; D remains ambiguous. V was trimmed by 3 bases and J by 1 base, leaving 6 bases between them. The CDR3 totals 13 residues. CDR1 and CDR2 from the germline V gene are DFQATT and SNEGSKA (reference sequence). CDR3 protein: CSASFGNTGELFF. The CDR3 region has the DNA TGCAGTGCTAGTTTCGGGAACACCGGGGAGCTGTTTTTT.

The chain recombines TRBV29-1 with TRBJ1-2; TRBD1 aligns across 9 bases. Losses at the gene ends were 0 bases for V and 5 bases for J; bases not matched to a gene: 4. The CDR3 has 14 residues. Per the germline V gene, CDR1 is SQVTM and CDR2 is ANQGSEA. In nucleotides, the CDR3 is TGCAGCGTTGAAGATCGGGACAGGGTTTATGGCTACACCTTC. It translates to CSVEDRDRVYGYTF. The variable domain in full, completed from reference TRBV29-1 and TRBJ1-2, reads SAVISQKPSRDICQRGTSLTIQCQVDSQVTMMFWYRQQPGQSLTLIATANQGSEATYESGFVIDKFPISRPNLTFSTLTVSNMSPEDSSIYLCSVEDRDRVYGYTFGSGTRLTVV.

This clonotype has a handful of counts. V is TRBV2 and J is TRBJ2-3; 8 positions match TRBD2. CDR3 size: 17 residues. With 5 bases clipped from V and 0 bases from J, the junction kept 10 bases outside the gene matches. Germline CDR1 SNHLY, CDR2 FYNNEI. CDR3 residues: CASSLPMGLGSTDTQYF. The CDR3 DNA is TGTGCCAGCAGTCTCCCGATGGGACTAGGTAGCACAGATACGCAGTATTTT.

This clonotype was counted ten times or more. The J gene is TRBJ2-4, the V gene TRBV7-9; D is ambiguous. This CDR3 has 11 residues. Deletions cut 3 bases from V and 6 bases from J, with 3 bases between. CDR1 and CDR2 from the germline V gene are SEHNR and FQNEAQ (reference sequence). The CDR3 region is CASSFLNIQYF. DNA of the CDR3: TGTGCCAGCAGCTTCTTAAACATTCAGTACTTC.

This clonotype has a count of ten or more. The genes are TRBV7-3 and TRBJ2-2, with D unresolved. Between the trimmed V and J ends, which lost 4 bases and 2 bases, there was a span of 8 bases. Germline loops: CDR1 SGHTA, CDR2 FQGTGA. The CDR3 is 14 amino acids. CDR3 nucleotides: TGTGCCAGCAGCTCCCGACCTAACACCGGGGAGCTGTTTTTT. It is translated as CASSSRPNTGELFF.

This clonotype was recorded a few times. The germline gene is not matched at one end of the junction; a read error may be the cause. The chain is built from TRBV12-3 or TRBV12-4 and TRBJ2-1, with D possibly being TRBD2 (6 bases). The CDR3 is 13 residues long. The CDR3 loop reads CASSPFGRDERFF. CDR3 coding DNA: TGTGCCAGCAGTCCCTTCGGGCGGGATGAGCGGTTCTTC.

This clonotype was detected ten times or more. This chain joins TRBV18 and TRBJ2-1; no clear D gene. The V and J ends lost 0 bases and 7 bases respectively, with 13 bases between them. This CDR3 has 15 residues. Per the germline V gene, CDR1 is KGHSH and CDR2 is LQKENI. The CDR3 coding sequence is TGTGCCAGCTCACCACCGAATAGTGGGCTAAATGAGCAGTTCTTC. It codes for CASSPPNSGLNEQFF.

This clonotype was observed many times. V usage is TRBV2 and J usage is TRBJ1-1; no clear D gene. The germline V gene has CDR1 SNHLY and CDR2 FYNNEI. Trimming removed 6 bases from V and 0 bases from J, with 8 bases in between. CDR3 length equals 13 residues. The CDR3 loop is CASRERVNTEAFF. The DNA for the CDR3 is TGTGCCAGCAGGGAACGAGTGAACACTGAAGCTTTCTTT.

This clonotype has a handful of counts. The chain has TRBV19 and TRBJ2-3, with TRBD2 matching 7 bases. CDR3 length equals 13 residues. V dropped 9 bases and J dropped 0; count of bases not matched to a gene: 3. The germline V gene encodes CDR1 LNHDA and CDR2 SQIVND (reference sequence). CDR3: CASTSESTDTQYF. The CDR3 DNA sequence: TGTGCCAGCACTAGCGAAAGCACAGATACGCAGTATTTT.

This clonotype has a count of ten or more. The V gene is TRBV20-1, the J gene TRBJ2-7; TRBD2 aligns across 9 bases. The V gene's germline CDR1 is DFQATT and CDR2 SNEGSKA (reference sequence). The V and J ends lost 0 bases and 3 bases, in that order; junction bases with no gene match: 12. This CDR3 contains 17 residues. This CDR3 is CSARELARLAVNYEQYF. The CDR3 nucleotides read TGCAGTGCTAGAGAGTTGGCGAGACTAGCGGTAAACTACGAGCAGTACTTC.

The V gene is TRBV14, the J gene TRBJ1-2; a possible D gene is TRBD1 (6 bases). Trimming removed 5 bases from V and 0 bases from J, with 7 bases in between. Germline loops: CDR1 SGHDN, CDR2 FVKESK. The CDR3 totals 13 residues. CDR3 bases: TGTGCCAGCAGCTGGGACACTAACTATGGCTACACCTTC. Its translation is CASSWDTNYGYTF.

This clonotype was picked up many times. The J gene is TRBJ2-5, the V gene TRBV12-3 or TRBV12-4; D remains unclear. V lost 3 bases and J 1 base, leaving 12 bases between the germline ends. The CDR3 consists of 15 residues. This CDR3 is CASSLQDGVQETQYF. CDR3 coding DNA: TGTGCCAGCAGTTTGCAGGACGGCGTCCAAGAGACCCAGTACTTC.

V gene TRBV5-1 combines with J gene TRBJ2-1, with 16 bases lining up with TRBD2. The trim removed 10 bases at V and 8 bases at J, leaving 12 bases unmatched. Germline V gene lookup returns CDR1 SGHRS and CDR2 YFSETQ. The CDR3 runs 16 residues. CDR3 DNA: TGCGCCTCATCCCCCGGGACTAGCGGGAGGGCCCATGAGCAGTTCTTC. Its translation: CASSPGTSGRAHEQFF.